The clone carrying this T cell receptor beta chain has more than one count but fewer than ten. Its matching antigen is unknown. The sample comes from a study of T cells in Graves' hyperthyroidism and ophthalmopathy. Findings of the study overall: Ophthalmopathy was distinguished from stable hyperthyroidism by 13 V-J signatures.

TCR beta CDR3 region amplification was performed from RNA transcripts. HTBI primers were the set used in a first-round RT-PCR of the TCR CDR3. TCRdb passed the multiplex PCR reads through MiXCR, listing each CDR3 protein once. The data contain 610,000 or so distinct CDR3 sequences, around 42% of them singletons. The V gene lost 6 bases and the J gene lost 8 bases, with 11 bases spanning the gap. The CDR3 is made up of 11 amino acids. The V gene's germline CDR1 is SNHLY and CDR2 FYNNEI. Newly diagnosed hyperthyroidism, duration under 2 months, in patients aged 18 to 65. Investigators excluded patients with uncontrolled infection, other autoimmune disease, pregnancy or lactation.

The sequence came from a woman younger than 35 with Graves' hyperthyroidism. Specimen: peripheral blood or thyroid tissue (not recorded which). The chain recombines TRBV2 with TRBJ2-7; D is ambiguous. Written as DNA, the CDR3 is TGTGCCAGCAGGGGGATAGAACAGCAGTACTTC. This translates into CASRGIEQQYF.